Below, one T cell receptor (beta chain) is given with its context. The antigen remains undetermined. Profiling relied on immunoSEQ multiplex PCR, and the TCRdb table lists in-frame clones only, not all of them. Of approximately 100,000 clones listed, about 85% are singletons. The data stem from a study of T cell responses to AZD1222 COVID-19 vaccine. Turning to the study itself: Pooled samples include second doses given at about 4 or 12 weeks. Study-level points and caveats: Dominant at 160-218 and 743-854, vaccine-associated CD4 TCRs also spanned spike. After the peak T cell response, and only then, were repertoires sampled. When two AZD1222 doses had been given, Spike-specific TCR breadth and depth rose.

The CDR3 has 16 residues. Germline lookup yields CDR1 MGHRA and CDR2 YSYEKL. With 0 bases clipped from V and 2 bases from J, the junction kept 3 bases outside the gene matches. The TCR sequence derives from an adult in good health. V is TRBV4-1 and J is TRBJ2-3; 9 nucleotides match TRBD2. The sequences come from peripheral blood, collected on day 0 of AZD1222 vaccination. The CDR3 sequence: CASSQERLAATDTQYF. The CDR3 DNA follows: TGCGCCAGCAGCCAAGAGCGACTAGCGGCCACAGATACGCAGTATTTT.